Presented here are 28 T cell receptor beta chains from one specimen sequenced in a study of blood T cell repertoires in COVID-19. TCRdb's copy holds only in-frame clones and misses some; the assay was immunoSEQ multiplex PCR. Of approximately 47,000 clones listed, 85% to 90% are singletons. Specimen: peripheral blood. Receptors were obtained from a woman over 75 with COVID-19, enrolled during active disease.

The CDR3 protein is CATSDRVGMNTEAFF. DNA for the CDR3: TGTGCCACCAGTGATCGGGTAGGAATGAACACTGAAGCTTTCTTT. The chain couples TRBV24-1 to TRBJ1-1; no clear D. CDR1 and CDR2 (germline): KGHDR, SFDVKD. The V end was cut by 3 bases, the J end by 0 bases, with 10 bases between. The CDR3 spans 15 residues.

This clone has only a few counts. The V and J genes are TRBV7-2 and TRBJ2-1; 9 bases map to TRBD1. This CDR3 region has 17 residues. Germline CDR1 and CDR2: SGHTA and FQGNSA. V shed 5 bases, J shed 12 bases, and the junction held 20 bases outside the gene matches. For the CDR3, the DNA is TGTGCCAGCAGCCCCCTCGCTGGGACAGGGCCCCCTTCCGGGCAGTTCTTC. This sequence encodes CASSPLAGTGPPSGQFF.

The rearrangement joins TRBV7-2 to TRBJ2-7, with a possible D match to TRBD2 (5 bases). The V end was cut by 4 bases, the J end by 7 bases, with 20 bases between. Germline CDR1 is SGHTA and CDR2 is FQGNSA. The CDR3 length is 15 residues. The CDR3 nucleotides read TGTGCCAGCAGCTCTGGGTGGCGAGGGAAAAGGGAGCAGTACTTC. Its protein is CASSSGWRGKREQYF.

The chain employs TRBV5-1 and TRBJ1-4; D gene uncertain. Trimming shortened V by 4 bases and J by 9 bases, and 16 bases separated the two germline ends. The CDR3 contains 14 residues. Per germline, CDR1 SGHRS and CDR2 YFSETQ. CDR3 sequence (DNA): TGCGCCAGCAGCAAACCCGAAGAGGGTCAAAAACTGTTTTTT. It specifies CASSKPEEGQKLFF. The variable domain in full, with the rest retrieved from reference TRBV5-1 and TRBJ1-4, is KAGVTQTPRYLIKTRGQQVTLSCSPISGHRSVSWYQQTPGQGLQFLFEYFSETQRNKGNFPGRFSGRQFSNSRSEMNVSTLELGDSALYLCASSKPEEGQKLFFGSGTQLSVL.

DNA for the CDR3: TGTGCCATCAGTGAGGCCTCTCTTAGGGACAGGAACGAGCAGTACTTC. Translated: CAISEASLRDRNEQYF. The chain is built from TRBV10-3 and TRBJ2-7; 8 bases line up with TRBD1. This CDR3 comprises 16 residues. Germline CDR1 is ENHRY and CDR2 is SYGVKD. J gave up 5 bases and V 2 bases, and 11 bases lay outside the gene matches.

The chain employs TRBV28 and TRBJ2-7, with D maybe TRBD2 (6 bases). Trimming pared 7 bases from V and 0 bases from J, leaving 13 bases between. The CDR3 is 14 residues long. Germline V gene data show CDR1 as MDHEN and CDR2 as SYDVKM. CDR3 bases: TGTGCCAGCATAAAGGTCGGGGGCTCCTACGAGCAGTACTTC. The encoded protein is CASIKVGGSYEQYF.

The chain employs TRBV27 and TRBJ1-5, with D possibly being TRBD1 (5 bases). Between the trimmed V and J ends, which lost 4 bases and 4 bases, there was a span of 8 bases. CDR1 and CDR2 (germline): MNHEY, SMNVEV (reference sequence). This CDR3 is 13 amino acids long. The chain's CDR3 is CASSSGLNQPQHF. CDR3 bases: TGTGCCAGCAGTTCAGGGTTAAATCAGCCCCAGCATTTT.

The genes are TRBV6-5 and TRBJ1-1; 7 bases fit TRBD1. Germline assignment: CDR1 MNHEY and CDR2 SVGAGI. Trimming cost V 2 bases and J 2 bases; bases outside gene matches: 5. The CDR3 sequence is 15 residues long. The DNA of the CDR3 is TGTGCCAGCAGTTACACAGGGGCGCTTAACACTGAAGCTTTCTTT. Translation: CASSYTGALNTEAFF.

A single count supports this clone. This chain links TRBV3-1 (or the pseudogene TRBV3-2) with TRBJ1-6; TRBD1 is a possible D gene (5 bases). Trimming took 4 bases from V and 9 from J, leaving 10 bases between them. The germline V gene encodes CDR1 LGHDT and CDR2 YNNKEL (reference sequence). The CDR3 spans 13 residues. The CDR3 reads CASSRNRGSPLHF. The CDR3 coding sequence is TGTGCCAGCAGCCGAAATAGGGGTTCACCCCTCCACTTT.

J is TRBJ1-1 and V is TRBV28; 8 bases fit TRBD1. J lost 1 base, V lost 4 bases, and 5 bases had no gene match. The CDR3 spans 15 residues. Germline V gene lookup returns CDR1 MDHEN and CDR2 SYDVKM. The CDR3 sequence is CASSSPGTGNTEAFF. The DNA for the CDR3 is TGTGCCAGCAGTTCCCCCGGGACAGGGAACACTGAAGCTTTCTTT.

The J gene is TRBJ1-1, the V gene TRBV5-1; 7 nucleotides agree with TRBD1. CDR3 length: 17 residues. Germline-derived CDR1 and CDR2 are SGHRS and YFSETQ. J was trimmed by 0 bases and V by 0 bases; bases with no gene match: 8. The CDR3 protein is CASSLVGGQLMNTEAFF. In nucleotides, the CDR3 is TGCGCCAGCAGCTTGGTGGGGGGACAGCTTATGAACACTGAAGCTTTCTTT.

The chain employs TRBV18 and TRBJ1-2; the D gene is possibly TRBD1 (5 bases). Germline V gene lookup returns CDR1 KGHSH and CDR2 LQKENI. The ends were cut back, 3 bases at V and 6 bases at J, with 11 bases in the middle. This CDR3 spans 13 amino acids. The CDR3 DNA sequence: TGTGCCAGCTCACCGAGCAGGGAAAATGGCTACACCTTC. Its protein product is CASSPSRENGYTF.

This chain joins TRBV7-3 and TRBJ1-1, with a possible D match to TRBD1 (5 bases). The V gene's germline CDR1 is SGHTA and CDR2 FQGTGA. The CDR3 spans 13 residues. With 2 bases removed from V and 1 base from J, the gap between germline ends came to 5 bases. The CDR3 DNA reads TGTGCCAGCAGCTTACAGGGGAACACTGAAGCTTTCTTT. Translated: CASSLQGNTEAFF.

This chain links TRBV5-1 with TRBJ1-2; D might be TRBD1 (5 bases). The CDR3 length is 13 residues. Germline lookup yields CDR1 SGHRS and CDR2 YFSETQ. Deletions cut 4 bases from V and 7 bases from J, with 14 bases between. CDR3 sequence reads: CASSPDLGGGYTF. DNA of the CDR3: TGCGCCAGCAGCCCCGACCTGGGGGGTGGCTACACCTTC.

This clone was picked up one time. The chain recombines TRBV10-3 with TRBJ1-2; 8 nucleotides match TRBD1. V dropped 3 bases and J dropped 8; count of bases not matched to a gene: 8. Germline lookup yields CDR1 ENHRY and CDR2 SYGVKD. The CDR3 consists of 14 residues. The CDR3 nucleotides are TGTGCCATCAGTGATATGTACAGGGGGAGAGGCTACACCTTC. Translation: CAISDMYRGRGYTF.

The table lists this clone with a few counts. This chain uses TRBV19 with TRBJ2-2; 10 nucleotides match TRBD2. The CDR3 runs to 18 residues. The J segment lost 4 bases and the V segment lost 6 bases, leaving 14 bases of the junction unmatched. From germline, CDR1 is LNHDA and CDR2 SQIVND (reference sequence). This CDR3 is CASRQGLAEARPTGELFF. CDR3 DNA: TGTGCCAGTAGACAAGGACTAGCGGAGGCGAGGCCCACCGGGGAGCTGTTTTTT.

The count of this clone is one. The chain recombines TRBV11-2 with TRBJ2-1; a weak D match, TRBD2 (6 bases). Germline CDR1 SGHAT, CDR2 FQNNGV. CDR3 size: 14 residues. Trimming cost V 8 bases and J 0 bases, with 11 bases left between them. CDR3 bases: TGTGCCAGCTGGGCGGGGAGCTCCTACAATGAGCAGTTCTTC. Its protein product is CASWAGSSYNEQFF.

This sequence joins TRBV2 and TRBJ2-7; 10 nucleotides line up with TRBD1. In germline, CDR1 is SNHLY, CDR2 FYNNEI. The trim removed 4 bases at V and 2 bases at J, leaving 2 bases unmatched. The length of the CDR3 is 14 residues. The CDR3 here is CASSGGTGAYEQYF. DNA for the CDR3: TGTGCCAGCAGTGGGGGGACAGGGGCCTACGAGCAGTACTTC.

This clone was recorded only once. The V call is TRBV6-5, the J call TRBJ2-6; tentatively, D is TRBD1 (6 bases). This CDR3 contains 15 residues. Looked up from germline, CDR1 is MNHEY and CDR2 is SVGAGI. Trimming left V 4 bases short and J 9 bases short, with 16 bases between. CDR3 nucleotides: TGTGCCAGCAGTTGGGGGCAGGGGCGCGGCAACGTCCTGACTTTC. Its translation: CASSWGQGRGNVLTF.

The chain couples TRBV19 to TRBJ1-5; TRBD1 matches 7 bases. Germline values: CDR1 LNHDA, CDR2 SQIVND (reference sequence). The ends lost 4 bases at V and 6 bases at J; junction bases unmatched: 6. CDR3 length: 14 residues. The CDR3 DNA is TGTGCCAGTAGTACAACAGGGGTCATTCAGCCCCAGCATTTT. This codes for CASSTTGVIQPQHF.

The chain couples TRBV10-3 to TRBJ2-3; the match to TRBD2 covers 12 bases. From germline, CDR1 is ENHRY and CDR2 SYGVKD. The junction had 4 bases not matched to a gene; V was cut back by 5 bases and J by 1 base. This CDR3 has 16 amino acids. CDR3 DNA: TGTGCCATCAGTAATGGACTAGCGGGACGCACAGATACGCAGTATTTT. Encoded protein: CAISNGLAGRTDTQYF.

This clone was detected a few times. This CDR3 is also generated by other DNA sequences in the sample. V gene TRBV7-8 combines with J gene TRBJ1-4; D ambiguous. The CDR3 covers 14 residues. Germline CDR1 reads SGHVS; CDR2 reads FQNEAQ. V gave up 5 bases and J gave up 5 bases, with 12 bases separating them. CDR3 sequence: CASSLGRRNEKLFF. DNA of the CDR3: TGTGCCAGCAGCCTAGGCAGGCGCAATGAAAAACTGTTTTTT. The whole variable domain, remainder taken from reference TRBV7-8 and TRBJ1-4, is GAGVSQSPRYKVAKRGQDVALRCDPISGHVSLFWYQQALGQGPEFLTYFQNEAQLDKSGLPSDRFFAERPEGSVSTLKIQRTQQEDSAVYLCASSLGRRNEKLFFGSGTQLSVL.

The chain couples TRBV5-4 to TRBJ2-7, with a possible D match to TRBD1 (6 bases). Germline-derived CDR1 and CDR2 are SGHNT and YYREEE (reference sequence). Trimming removed 4 bases from V and 2 bases from J, with 16 bases in between. The CDR3 contains 15 residues. The CDR3 sequence: CASSEGQYPPYEQYF. CDR3 nucleotide sequence: TGTGCCAGCAGCGAAGGACAGTACCCACCCTACGAGCAGTACTTC.

V is TRBV7-6 and J is TRBJ1-6; 8 positions agree with TRBD1. The V segment lost 4 bases and the J segment 7 bases; nucleotides outside the gene matches: 6. The CDR3 loop spans 15 amino acids. Per germline, CDR1 SGHVS and CDR2 FNYEAQ. The CDR3 here is CASSWTGYLNSPLHF. The CDR3 region has the DNA TGTGCCAGCAGCTGGACAGGGTATTTGAATTCACCCCTCCACTTT.

The CDR3 DNA reads as TGCGCCAGCAGTGACTATCGGGGAACAGCTGGAAACACCATATATTTT. The encoded protein is CASSDYRGTAGNTIYF. The rearrangement uses TRBV10-2 and TRBJ1-3, with no clear D. Trimming left V 3 bases short and J 2 bases short, with 14 bases between. This CDR3 is 16 amino acids long. CDR1 is WSHSY, CDR2 SAAADI, per germline.

The chain combines TRBV5-1 with TRBJ2-2; possibly TRBD2 for D (6 bases). From germline, CDR1 is SGHRS and CDR2 YFSETQ. The V and J ends lost 4 bases and 3 bases respectively, with 10 bases between them. This CDR3 is built from 14 residues. The CDR3 DNA follows: TGCGCCAGCAGCGCGGGACTCGACACCGGGGAGCTGTTTTTT. Amino acid sequence: CASSAGLDTGELFF.

The chain couples TRBV6-5 to TRBJ2-7; 10 nucleotides line up with TRBD2. CDR1 and CDR2 from the germline V gene are MNHEY and SVGAGI. V dropped 4 bases and J dropped 3; count of bases not matched to a gene: 6. This CDR3 region has 15 residues. The CDR3 sequence: CASSWSSGRSYEQYF. CDR3 sequence (DNA): TGTGCCAGCAGTTGGTCTAGCGGGAGAAGCTACGAGCAGTACTTC.

The J gene is TRBJ2-7, the V gene TRBV11-2; possible D gene TRBD2, 6 bases. CDR1 SGHAT and CDR2 FQNNGV come from the germline V gene. Trimming removed 3 bases from V and 3 bases from J, with 21 bases in between. This CDR3 contains 17 residues. CDR3 nucleotide sequence: TGTGCCAGCAGCTTGCAGACGGGACTCCTAAGGCTCTACGAGCAGTACTTC. This gives the protein CASSLQTGLLRLYEQYF.